Each of the 17 T cell receptor beta chains below was sequenced from the same sample in a study of OX40 agonist ivuxolimab in advanced cancers. Sequencing was performed with immunoSEQ multiplex PCR; in TCRdb, only in-frame clones are kept and a portion is missing. The sample comprises tens of thousands of clones, roughly 90% of which are singletons, and 10% to 15% rests with the top ten. Sequenced here: CD4+ or CD8+ T cells sorted from blood, sampled in a trial of the OX40 agonist ivuxolimab. These receptors were collected from an adult with an advanced solid tumor such as melanoma, head and neck, liver or kidney cancer.

The chain has TRBV7-6 and TRBJ2-3; the D is unclear. Trimming took 0 bases from V and 8 from J, leaving 3 bases between them. CDR1 and CDR2 from the germline V gene are SGHVS and FNYEAQ. This CDR3 has 11 amino acids. CDR3 in DNA: TGTGCCAGCAGCTTAGCGGGTACGCAGTATTTT. Translated, it gives CASSLAGTQYF.

This clone appeared a single time. This chain joins TRBV19 and TRBJ2-5, with a tentative D call TRBD2 (6 bases). This CDR3 is built from 15 residues. Germline V lookup: CDR1 LNHDA, CDR2 SQIVND (reference sequence). Trimming removed 1 base at V and 2 bases at J, with 11 bases between. Here the CDR3 DNA reads TGTGCCAGTAGTATAGGTTCGGGGGAGCAAGAGACCCAGTACTTC. It is translated as CASSIGSGEQETQYF.

This chain connects TRBV6-6 to TRBJ2-3, with 10 bases matching TRBD1. The CDR3 totals 13 residues. Germline CDR1 MNHNY, CDR2 SVGAGI (reference sequence). J lost 13 bases, V lost 7 bases, and 11 bases had no gene match. CDR3 sequence (DNA): TGTGCCAGCAACCAAGGGACAGGGGTCAAGGAGTATTTT. This encodes CASNQGTGVKEYF.

J is TRBJ2-3 and V is TRBV7-8; a possible D gene is TRBD2 (6 bases). Trimming took 3 bases from V and 3 from J, leaving 10 bases between them. Germline lookup yields CDR1 SGHVS and CDR2 FQNEAQ. The CDR3 is 14 residues long. Here the CDR3 reads CASSFGGATDTQYF. As DNA, the CDR3 is TGTGCCAGCAGCTTTGGAGGGGCGACAGATACGCAGTATTTT.

The V call is TRBV7-2, the J call TRBJ2-2; 10 nucleotides agree with TRBD1. From germline, CDR1 is SGHTA and CDR2 FQGNSA. With 5 bases clipped from V and 6 bases from J, the junction kept 12 bases outside the gene matches. This CDR3 is built from 17 residues. CDR3 sequence (DNA): TGTGCCAGCAGCCTTTTGTCTGGGACAGGGGATGCCGGGGAGCTGTTTTTT. Protein sequence: CASSLLSGTGDAGELFF.

This clone was seen more than once but under ten times. In the same sample, other DNA sequences code for this CDR3. The chain is built from TRBV9 and TRBJ1-4; tentative D call: TRBD1 (5 bases). Germline CDR1 SGDLS, CDR2 YYNGEE. Trimming pared 3 bases from V and 5 bases from J, leaving 14 bases between. This CDR3 has 15 amino acids. The CDR3 bases are TGTGCCAGCAGCGCAGGACACAGCCGGAATGAAAAACTGTTTTTT. Translated, it gives CASSAGHSRNEKLFF.

This rearrangement joins TRBV23-1 to TRBJ2-5; TRBD1 might be the D (6 bases). TRBV23-1 is classed as an ORF, of uncertain function. The CDR3 consists of 15 residues. V dropped 2 bases and J dropped 5 bases, with 15 bases sitting between them. Here the CDR3 DNA reads TGCGCCAGCAGTCAACACTACAGGGTCGTGGAGACCCAGTACTTC. It encodes CASSQHYRVVETQYF.

The chain uses TRBV13 and TRBJ1-1, with D unresolved. Trimming pared 2 bases from V and 0 bases from J, leaving 10 bases between. Germline-derived CDR1 and CDR2 are PRHDT and FYEKMQ (reference sequence). The CDR3 sequence is 15 residues long. CDR3 in amino acids: CASSLIGSVNTEAFF. The CDR3 DNA follows: TGTGCCAGCAGCTTAATAGGGTCGGTGAACACTGAAGCTTTCTTT.

The chain employs TRBV27 and TRBJ2-3; TRBD1 might be the D (5 bases). CDR1 is MNHEY, CDR2 SMNVEV, per germline (reference sequence). Trimming took 6 bases from V and 8 from J, leaving 12 bases between them. The CDR3 contains 12 residues. The chain's CDR3 is CASRAGWGTQYF. DNA of the CDR3: TGTGCCAGCAGGGCAGGGTGGGGTACGCAGTATTTT.

The table lists this clone with many counts. The chain joins TRBV5-1 to TRBJ2-5; D is uncertain. This CDR3 is built from 11 residues. V lost 4 bases and J lost 5, with 6 bases in between. The V gene's germline CDR1 is SGHRS and CDR2 YFSETQ. CDR3 sequence reads: CASSLMETQYF. The CDR3 DNA is TGCGCCAGCAGCCTGATGGAGACCCAGTACTTC.

The chain is built from TRBV7-9 and TRBJ2-7, with D unclear. This CDR3 comprises 13 residues. Per germline, CDR1 SEHNR and CDR2 FQNEAQ (reference sequence). The V gene lost 5 bases and the J gene lost 6 bases, with 14 bases spanning the gap. The CDR3 loop is CASSIDRLLEQYF. The CDR3 nucleotides are TGTGCCAGCAGCATCGATCGACTCCTCGAGCAGTACTTC.

The chain recombines TRBV29-1 with TRBJ2-5; D may be TRBD1 (6 bases). This CDR3 contains 13 residues. CDR1 and CDR2 from the germline V gene are SQVTM and ANQGSEA. Written as DNA, the CDR3 is TGCAGTCAGAAGACAGGAGCCCAAGAGACCCAGTACTTC. It yields the protein CSQKTGAQETQYF.

The DNA of the CDR3 is TGTGCCACCGGAAGGGGGGAGGGTGTAGAGACCCAGTACTTC. Protein product: CATGRGEGVETQYF. The chain couples TRBV11-2 to TRBJ2-5, with D maybe TRBD2 (7 bases). Trimming stripped 10 bases from V and 4 bases from J, with 19 bases between. The germline V gene encodes CDR1 SGHAT and CDR2 FQNNGV. The CDR3 extends over 14 amino acids.

The chain uses TRBV9 and TRBJ1-6; 10 nucleotides match TRBD1. The CDR3 length is 15 residues. Trimming took 2 bases from V and 9 from J; bases not matched to a gene: 5. Germline lookup yields CDR1 SGDLS and CDR2 YYNGEE. CDR3 amino acids: CASSVKGDRGSPLHF. Written as DNA, the CDR3 is TGTGCCAGCAGCGTTAAGGGGGACAGGGGTTCACCCCTCCACTTT.

The chain links TRBV6-6 to TRBJ2-7, with D unclear. Germline assignment: CDR1 MNHNY and CDR2 SVGAGI (reference sequence). The CDR3 is made up of 16 amino acids. The V end lost 4 bases, the J end lost 3 bases, and 19 bases lay between the germline ends. CDR3 region: CASSLLGLKEVYEQYF. CDR3 nucleotides: TGTGCCAGCAGTTTACTCGGCCTCAAAGAGGTCTACGAGCAGTACTTC.

This clone was found once. The V call is TRBV6-5, the J call TRBJ2-7; D is unresolved. The CDR3 covers 10 residues. Between the trimmed V and J ends, which lost 7 bases and 3 bases, there was a span of 4 bases. Germline V gene sequence: CDR1 MNHEY, CDR2 SVGAGI. In DNA form, the CDR3 reads TGTGCCAGCACTGGCTACGAGCAGTACTTC. Translated, it gives CASTGYEQYF.

The chain recombines TRBV9 with TRBJ1-1; 12 positions match TRBD1. Per germline, CDR1 SGDLS and CDR2 YYNGEE. The CDR3 length is 15 residues. J lost 6 bases, V lost 7 bases, and 10 bases had no gene match. The DNA for the CDR3 is TGTGCCAGCGCTGGGACAGGGGGCGCAGTAGCTGAAGCTTTCTTT. Amino acids: CASAGTGGAVAEAFF.